The TCR beta chain described here comes from a study of cytomegalovirus exposure and HLA in healthy donors. Turning to this clone: As yet, its antigen is unknown.

Germline assignment: CDR1 SGHRS and CDR2 YFSETQ. Deletions cut 2 bases from V and 6 bases from J, with 15 bases between. The CDR3 runs to 14 residues. Primers for the PCR totalled 60 Vbeta and 13 Jbeta. The protocol was immunoSEQ multiplex PCR, while the TCRdb copy is restricted to in-frame clones and leaves out a portion. The sample has 95,000 to 150,000 clones. Overall study findings and caveats: CMV serostatus was the only recorded immune exposure for donors. A later analysis reportedly identified an Asian-associated ancestry cluster as carrying fewer N-insertions than the roughly 670-donor mean. One cluster of highly shared sequence variants probably arose as a sequencing artifact. Most TCR sequences were rare, but some public TCRs occurred in many donors.

The TCR sequence derives from a young man in good health and CMV-seronegative. The sample comprised PBMCs. This chain links TRBV5-1 with TRBJ2-7, with D possibly TRBD2 on 6 matching bases. The CDR3 region has the DNA TGCGCCAGCAGCTTCGACGGGAGCCTTGGCGAGCAGTACTTC. This encodes CASSFDGSLGEQYF.